Only a few counts were recorded for the clone carrying this TCR beta chain. As yet, its antigen is unknown. These data are taken from a study of shared clonotypes between healthy human individuals. About the study: For every donor, three CD4 naive, three CD4 memory, two CD8 naive and one CD8 memory plates were used.

Trimming shortened V by 5 bases and J by 0 bases, and 10 bases separated the two germline ends. In germline, CDR1 is SQVTM, CDR2 ANQGSEA. This CDR3 has 13 amino acids. Findings of the study overall: In general, naive subsets displayed greater estimated richness than memory subsets did. Sharing across four donors was seen in approximately 5.2% of naive CD4 clonotypes.

Assay used: immunoSEQ multiplex PCR; TCRdb lists only in-frame clones, some missing. The sample records 2 million to 3 million clones, 80% to 95% being singletons. A split of CD4+ cells into CD45RA+ naive and CD45RA-negative memory subsets was performed. This sequence was found in a young man in good health. Some clones in this sample may be carry-over from other donors' samples. This rearrangement joins TRBV29-1 to TRBJ1-1; D is undetermined. Specimen: naive CD4+ T cells from PBMCs. Regarding subset: CD45RA+ positively selected. CDR3 sequence: CSVSQPMNTEAFF. In DNA, the CDR3 is TGCAGCGTTTCCCAGCCGATGAACACTGAAGCTTTCTTT.